The rows below give T cell receptor beta chains drawn from one sample of a study of cytomegalovirus exposure and HLA in healthy donors. Produced via immunoSEQ multiplex PCR; TCRdb's table is partial and in-frame only. The table lists approximately 170,000 clones, roughly four fifths of them singletons. The material sequenced was PBMCs. All receptors derive from a man aged 45-60 years in good health and CMV-seropositive. CDR3s leave out the opening cysteine and the closing phenylalanine or tryptophan. Fields, in order: CDR3 length, J gene, V gene, CDR3 protein.

len: 13
j_gene: TRBJ2-5
v_gene: TRBV5-8
CDR3aa: ASRAAGTSGETQY

len: 13
j_gene: TRBJ1-1
v_gene: TRBV28
CDR3aa: ASSFRAGGRVEAF

len: 15
j_gene: TRBJ1-6
v_gene: TRBV4-1
CDR3aa: ASSQGKASSYNSPLH

len: 13
j_gene: TRBJ1-5
v_gene: TRBV6-1
CDR3aa: ASSLAGLSNQPQH

len: 13
j_gene: .
v_gene: TRBV15
CDR3aa: ATSRSGGYSYEQY

len: 14
j_gene: TRBJ1-4
v_gene: TRBV5-1
CDR3aa: ASSLPDGTGYEKLF

len: 13
j_gene: TRBJ2-5
v_gene: TRBV19
CDR3aa: ASSSKDLRRETQY

len: 13
j_gene: TRBJ2-2
v_gene: TRBV28
CDR3aa: ASSLWGQNTGELF

len: 13
j_gene: TRBJ2-3
v_gene: TRBV14
CDR3aa: ASSRPGQSTDTQY

len: 11
j_gene: TRBJ2-5
v_gene: TRBV19
CDR3aa: ASSRDWQETQY

len: 13
j_gene: TRBJ1-5
v_gene: TRBV28
CDR3aa: ASSLTGVGNQPQH

len: 13
j_gene: TRBJ2-5
v_gene: TRBV4-1
CDR3aa: ASSQDGLGQETQY

len: 14
j_gene: TRBJ2-2
v_gene: TRBV29-1
CDR3aa: SVPKLAGVDTGELF

len: 15
j_gene: TRBJ2-5
v_gene: TRBV13
CDR3aa: ASSTGLAGSSRETQY

len: 14
j_gene: TRBJ1-5
v_gene: TRBV30
CDR3aa: AWSSSAGISNQPQH

len: 14
j_gene: TRBJ2-1
v_gene: TRBV7-7
CDR3aa: ASSPGTSGGAGEQF

len: 11
j_gene: TRBJ2-1
v_gene: TRBV5-1
CDR3aa: ASSLTGYNEQF

len: 13
j_gene: TRBJ2-7
v_gene: TRBV10-3
CDR3aa: AIRDPTGGVNEQY

len: 12
j_gene: .
v_gene: TRBV10-2
CDR3aa: ASRGLSGSYEQY

len: 12
j_gene: TRBJ2-7
v_gene: TRBV9
CDR3aa: ASSPRQGLSEQY

len: 10
j_gene: TRBJ2-7
v_gene: TRBV30
CDR3aa: AWSIQGVEQY

len: 13
j_gene: TRBJ2-2
v_gene: TRBV5-1
CDR3aa: ASSPNELNTGELF

len: 14
j_gene: TRBJ2-7
v_gene: TRBV10-2
CDR3aa: ASSYPSERPTYEQY

len: 10
j_gene: TRBJ1-1
v_gene: TRBV12-5
CDR3aa: ASGLNTGLAF

len: 13
j_gene: TRBJ1-1
v_gene: TRBV5-6
CDR3aa: ASSLQNKYPTEAF

len: 12
j_gene: TRBJ2-5
v_gene: TRBV19
CDR3aa: ASSIVKGKETQY

len: 13
j_gene: TRBJ1-1
v_gene: TRBV6-1
CDR3aa: ASSEFRGAGTEAF

len: 12
j_gene: TRBJ1-4
v_gene: TRBV13
CDR3aa: ASSQPRESEKLF

len: 12
j_gene: TRBJ2-7
v_gene: TRBV28
CDR3aa: ASSLRGGYYEQY